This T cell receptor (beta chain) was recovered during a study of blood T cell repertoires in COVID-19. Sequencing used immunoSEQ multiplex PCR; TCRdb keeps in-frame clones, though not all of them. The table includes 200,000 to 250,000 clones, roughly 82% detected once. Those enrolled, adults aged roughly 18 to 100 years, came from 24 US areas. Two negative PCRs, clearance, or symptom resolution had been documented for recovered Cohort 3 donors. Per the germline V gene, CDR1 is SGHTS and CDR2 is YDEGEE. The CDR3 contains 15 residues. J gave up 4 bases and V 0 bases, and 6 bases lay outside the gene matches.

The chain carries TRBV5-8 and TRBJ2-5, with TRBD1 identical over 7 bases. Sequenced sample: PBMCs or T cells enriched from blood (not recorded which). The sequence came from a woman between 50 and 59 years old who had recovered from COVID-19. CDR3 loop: CASSLVRTGGETQYF. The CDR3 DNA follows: TGTGCCAGCAGCTTGGTCCGGACAGGAGGAGAGACCCAGTACTTC. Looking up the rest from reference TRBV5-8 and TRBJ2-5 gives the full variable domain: EAGVTQSPTHLIKTRGQQATLRCSPISGHTSVYWYQQALGLGLQFLLWYDEGEERNRGNFPPRFSGRQFPNYSSELNVNALELEDSALYLCASSLVRTGGETQYFGPGTRLLVL.